The 2 T cell receptor beta chains listed next were all sequenced from one sample in a study of beta chain features in type 1 diabetes. As every portion of the isolated RNA was reverse transcribed, the sequencing read expressed TCRB transcripts. Here immunoSEQ multiplex PCR was the method, and the copy in TCRdb shows in-frame clones only, minus some. The table lists 550,000 to 850,000 clones, roughly 13% of them singletons, with less than 0.025% in the top ten. Their recognized antigens are unknown. Study results and limitations: In every one of the four CD4+ subsets, TCRB CDR3s were moderately but significantly shorter in Type 1 diabetes patients.

The sequenced sample consisted of naive CD4+ T cells from blood. All receptors derive from a man between 18 and 35 years old with type 1 diabetes.

Comments on this clone: In the same sample, other DNA sequences code for this CDR3. The chain recombines TRBV2 with TRBJ1-2; a weak D match, TRBD1 (6 bases). Germline loops: CDR1 SNHLY, CDR2 FYNNEI. With 6 bases removed from V and 0 bases from J, the gap between germline ends came to 8 bases. The CDR3 has 13 amino acids. The chain's CDR3 is CASRDRANYGYTF. The CDR3 DNA is TGTGCCAGCAGGGACAGAGCTAACTATGGCTACACCTTC.

This clone was counted between two and nine times. This rearrangement joins TRBV7-9 to TRBJ2-3, with 7 bases fitting TRBD1. Trimming took 5 bases from V and 1 from J; bases not matched to a gene: 6. Germline loops: CDR1 SEHNR, CDR2 FQNEAQ (reference sequence). This CDR3 is built from 15 residues. The CDR3: CASSRQGWGTDTQYF. CDR3 DNA: TGTGCCAGCAGCCGACAGGGCTGGGGCACAGATACGCAGTATTTT.